The clone carrying this T cell receptor (beta chain) was detected ten times or more. The antigen is unknown. These data come from a study of metastatic and nonmetastatic thyroid tumors. In the study overall: Repertoires were compared across blood and tumor or nodule tissue from malignant and benign thyroid patients.

As originally analysed: Clinicopathological groups differed in CDR3, with these differences serving to build a distant-metastasis classifier for papillary thyroid cancer. TCRdb re-called the PCR reads with MiXCR. These V and J calls derive from TCRdb rather than the authors' analysis. This table has fewer than 35,000 clones, 25% to 35% appearing once. Ahead of thyroid surgery, no patient had received treatment of any kind. Germline V CDR1 and CDR2: KGHSH, LQKENI. CDR3 size: 14 residues. The ends lost 8 bases at V and 8 bases at J; junction bases unmatched: 9. Whole-study findings and limits: The study reportedly found significantly higher TCR beta diversity in malignant thyroid tumors than benign nodules, in blood and tumor.

This receptor was obtained from a female donor with papillary thyroid cancer or a benign thyroid nodule (not recorded which). Some clones in this sample may be carry-over from other donors' samples. The chain combines TRBV18 with TRBJ2-2; 9 bases match TRBD2. Sequenced sample: blood. As DNA, the CDR3 is TGTGCCAGCGCTCGCGGACTAGCGAGAGGGGAGCTGTTTTTT. It yields the protein CASARGLARGELFF.